This entry describes one T cell receptor (beta chain). Its antigen has not been determined. Base-call qualities are not available, and no considerably larger clone is one nucleotide away. V is reduced by 7 bases and J by 2 bases, leaving a spacing of 12 bases between them. The CDR3 holds 12 amino acids from the cysteine to the phenylalanine. Just the 36-base CDR3 DNA is kept, in frame starting at base 1. CDR1 is given as SQVTM and CDR2 as ANQGSEA, both from the germline V gene. This sample was included in a study of technical replicates of blood from several donors (dated by TCRdb to between 2016 and 2019). The library came from the immunoSEQ multiplex PCR assay. This is the immuneACCESS table as TCRdb keeps it, with only in-frame sequences that have V and J called. A part of the clones is gone; compared with another copy, unresolved V genes explain less than half, and the rest is unexplained. Counted in this sample were around 97,000 clones; roughly 96% of them appeared once. The leading ten clones occupy about 0.35% of the sample.

The sequence came from a human donor in good health. Recombination linked TRBV29-1 to TRBJ2-7; TRBD1 is possibly the D segment (5 matching bases). The sample taken for sequencing was T cells isolated from PBMCs. The encoded CDR3 is CSGGPGTYEQYF. The DNA reads TGCAGCGGGGGCCCAGGAACCTACGAGCAGTACTTC.